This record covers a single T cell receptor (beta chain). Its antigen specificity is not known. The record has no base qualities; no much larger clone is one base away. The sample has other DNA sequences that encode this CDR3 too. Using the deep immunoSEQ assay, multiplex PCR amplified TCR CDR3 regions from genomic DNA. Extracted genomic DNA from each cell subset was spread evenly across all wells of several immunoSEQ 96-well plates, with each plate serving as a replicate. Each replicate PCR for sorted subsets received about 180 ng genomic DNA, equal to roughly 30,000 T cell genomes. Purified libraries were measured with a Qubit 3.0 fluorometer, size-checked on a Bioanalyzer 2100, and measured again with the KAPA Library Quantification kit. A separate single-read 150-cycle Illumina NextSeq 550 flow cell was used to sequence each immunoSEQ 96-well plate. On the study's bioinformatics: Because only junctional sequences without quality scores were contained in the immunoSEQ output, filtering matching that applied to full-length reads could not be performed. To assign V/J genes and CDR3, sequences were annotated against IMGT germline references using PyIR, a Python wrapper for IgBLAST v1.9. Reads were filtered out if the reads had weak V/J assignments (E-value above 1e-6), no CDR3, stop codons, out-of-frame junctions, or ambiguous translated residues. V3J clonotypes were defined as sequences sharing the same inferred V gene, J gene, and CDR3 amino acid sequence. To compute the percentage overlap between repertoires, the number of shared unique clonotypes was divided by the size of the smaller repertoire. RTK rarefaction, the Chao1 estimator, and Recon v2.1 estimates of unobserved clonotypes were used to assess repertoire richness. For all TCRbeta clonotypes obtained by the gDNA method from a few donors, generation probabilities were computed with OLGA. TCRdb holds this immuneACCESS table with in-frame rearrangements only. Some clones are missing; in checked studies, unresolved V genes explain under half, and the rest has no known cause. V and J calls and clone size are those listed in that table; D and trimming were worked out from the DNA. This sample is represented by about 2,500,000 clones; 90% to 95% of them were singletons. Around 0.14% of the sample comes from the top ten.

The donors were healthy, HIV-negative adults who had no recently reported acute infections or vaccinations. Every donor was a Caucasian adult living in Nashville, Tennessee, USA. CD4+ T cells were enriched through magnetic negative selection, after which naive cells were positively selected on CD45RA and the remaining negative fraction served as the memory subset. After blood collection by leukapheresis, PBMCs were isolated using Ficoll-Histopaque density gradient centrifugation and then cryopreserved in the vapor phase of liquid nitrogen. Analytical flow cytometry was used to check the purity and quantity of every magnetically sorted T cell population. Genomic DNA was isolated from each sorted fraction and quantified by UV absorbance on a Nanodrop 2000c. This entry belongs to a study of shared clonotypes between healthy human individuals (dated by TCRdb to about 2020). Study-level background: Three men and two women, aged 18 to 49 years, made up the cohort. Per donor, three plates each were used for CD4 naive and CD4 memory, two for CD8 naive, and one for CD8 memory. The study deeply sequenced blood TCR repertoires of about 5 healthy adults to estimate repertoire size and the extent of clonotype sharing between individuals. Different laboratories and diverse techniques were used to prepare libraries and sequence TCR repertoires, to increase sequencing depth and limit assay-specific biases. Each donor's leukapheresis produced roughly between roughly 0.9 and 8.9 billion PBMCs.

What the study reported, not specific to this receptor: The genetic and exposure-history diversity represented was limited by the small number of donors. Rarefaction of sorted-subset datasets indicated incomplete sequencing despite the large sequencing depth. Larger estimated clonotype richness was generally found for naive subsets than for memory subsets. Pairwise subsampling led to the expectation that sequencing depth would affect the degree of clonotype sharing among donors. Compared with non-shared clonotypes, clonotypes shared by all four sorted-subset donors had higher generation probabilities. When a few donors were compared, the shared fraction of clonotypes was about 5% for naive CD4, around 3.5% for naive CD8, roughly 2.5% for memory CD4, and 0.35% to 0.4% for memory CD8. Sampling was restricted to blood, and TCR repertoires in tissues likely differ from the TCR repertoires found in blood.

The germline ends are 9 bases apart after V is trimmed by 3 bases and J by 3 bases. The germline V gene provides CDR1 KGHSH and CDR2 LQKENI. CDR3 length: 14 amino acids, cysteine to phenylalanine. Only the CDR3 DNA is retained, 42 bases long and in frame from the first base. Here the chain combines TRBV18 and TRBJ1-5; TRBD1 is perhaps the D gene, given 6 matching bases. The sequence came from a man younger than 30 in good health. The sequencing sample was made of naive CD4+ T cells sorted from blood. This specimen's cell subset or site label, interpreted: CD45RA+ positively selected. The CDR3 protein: CASSPTGFNQPQHF. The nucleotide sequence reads TGTGCCAGCTCACCGACAGGATTCAATCAGCCCCAGCATTTT.